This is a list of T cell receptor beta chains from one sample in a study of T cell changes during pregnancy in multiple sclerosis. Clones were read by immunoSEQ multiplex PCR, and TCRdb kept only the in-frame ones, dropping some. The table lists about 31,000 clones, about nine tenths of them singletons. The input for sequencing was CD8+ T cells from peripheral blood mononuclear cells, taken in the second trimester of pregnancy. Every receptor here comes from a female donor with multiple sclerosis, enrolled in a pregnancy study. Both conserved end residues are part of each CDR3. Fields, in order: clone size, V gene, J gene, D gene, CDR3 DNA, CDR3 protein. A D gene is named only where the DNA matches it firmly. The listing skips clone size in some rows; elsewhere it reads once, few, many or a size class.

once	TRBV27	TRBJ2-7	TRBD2	TGTGCCAGCAGTTTGGAGCGGGAGGATGTTGGCGAGCAGTACTTC	CASSLEREDVGEQYF
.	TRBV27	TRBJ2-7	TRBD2	TGTGCCAGCAGTTCCTTTGGGACTAGTGAGCAGTACTTC	CASSSFGTSEQYF
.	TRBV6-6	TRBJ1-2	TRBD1	TGTGCCAGCAGTTCCTCTGGACAGGTGGCTGGTGGCTACACCTTC	CASSSSGQVAGGYTF
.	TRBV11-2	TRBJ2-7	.	TGTGCCAGCAGAATCGGAGCCGACGAGCAGTACTTC	CASRIGADEQYF
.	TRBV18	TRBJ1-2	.	TGTGCCAGCTCACCACCGACTGATCAACTTTATGGCTACACCTTC	CASSPPTDQLYGYTF
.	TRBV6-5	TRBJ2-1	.	TGTGCCAGCTGTGGAGATGGTGAGCAGTTCTTC	CASCGDGEQFF
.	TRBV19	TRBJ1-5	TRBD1	TGTGCCAGTAGTATACGGGACAGGAATCAGCCCCAGCATTTT	CASSIRDRNQPQHF
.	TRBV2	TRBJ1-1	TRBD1	TGTGCCAGCACCGCGGACAGGGGATGGACTGAAGCTTTCTTT	CASTADRGWTEAFF
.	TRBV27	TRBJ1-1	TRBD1	TGTGCCAGCAGTCTAGGGACAGGGGGACTAATGAACACTGAAGCTTTCTTT	CASSLGTGGLMNTEAFF
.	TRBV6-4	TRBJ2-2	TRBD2	TGTGCCAGTAGTAGCGGGACCGAGAACACCGGGGAGCTGTTTTTT	CASSSGTENTGELFF
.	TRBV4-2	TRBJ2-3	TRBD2	TGTGCCAGCAGCCAAGATGGGGAGGGTTGGGCAGATACGCAGTATTTT	CASSQDGEGWADTQYF
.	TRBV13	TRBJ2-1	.	TGTGCCAGCAGCCTGGGCAGGCCTTCCCCCTACAATGAGCAGTTCTTC	CASSLGRPSPYNEQFF
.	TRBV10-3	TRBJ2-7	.	TGTGCCATCAGTGAGAATCCCAGGGATTACTACGAGCAGTACTTC	CAISENPRDYYEQYF
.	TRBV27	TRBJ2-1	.	TGTGCCAGCAGTTTTGCCGGGAAATACTCCTACAATGAGCAGTTCTTC	CASSFAGKYSYNEQFF
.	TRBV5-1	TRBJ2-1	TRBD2	TGCGCCAGCAGCTTGGTTCGAGCGGGGGAGCAGTTCTTC	CASSLVRAGEQFF
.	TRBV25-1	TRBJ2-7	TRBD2	TGTGCCAGCAGTGTGCGGACTAGCGGAATTATGCCTATCCACGAGCAGTACTTC	CASSVRTSGIMPIHEQYF
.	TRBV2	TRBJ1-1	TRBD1	TGTGCCAGCAGTACAGGGGGCGCGCCGGACACTGAAGCTTTCTTT	CASSTGGAPDTEAFF
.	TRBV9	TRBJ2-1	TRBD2	TGTGCCAGCACGGGCGGGAGCTCCTACAATGAGCAGTTCTTC	CASTGGSSYNEQFF
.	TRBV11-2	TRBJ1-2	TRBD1	TGTGCCAGCAGCTTAGGACAGGGATGCACCTTC	CASSLGQGCTF
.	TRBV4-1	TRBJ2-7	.	TGCGCCAGCAGCCACCCTAGGACAGACTCGAGCTCCTACGAGCAGTACTTC	CASSHPRTDSSSYEQYF
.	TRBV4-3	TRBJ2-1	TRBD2	TGCGCCAGCAGCCAAGATGGGACTAGCGGGTACAATGAGCAGTTCTTC	CASSQDGTSGYNEQFF
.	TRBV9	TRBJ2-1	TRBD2	TGTGCCAGCAGCGTGACGGGAGGTCGCTCCTACAATGAGCAGTTCTTC	CASSVTGGRSYNEQFF
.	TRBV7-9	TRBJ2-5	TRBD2	TGTGCCAGCAGCTTAATCCGGTTAGCGGGAGGGATCCTCCAAGAGACCCAGTACTTC	CASSLIRLAGGILQETQYF
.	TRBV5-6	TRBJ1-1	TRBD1	TGTGCCAGCAGCTTGGCCATGGGACAGCCTGAAGCTTTCTTT	CASSLAMGQPEAFF
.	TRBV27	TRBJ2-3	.	TGTGCCAGCAGTTTAGAATATAGGAGGCGTGATACGCAGTATTTT	CASSLEYRRRDTQYF
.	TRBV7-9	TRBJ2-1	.	TGTGCCAGCAGCTTTGAAGACTTCGGGCAGTTCTTC	CASSFEDFGQFF
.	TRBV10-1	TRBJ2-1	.	TGCGCCAGCAGTCGGGGAGAGGAGGGGCTTCACAATGAGCAGTTCTTC	CASSRGEEGLHNEQFF
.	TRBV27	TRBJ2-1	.	TGTGCCAGCAGTTTATTGCTTGGCAGGGGCCCCAATGAGCAGTTCTTC	CASSLLLGRGPNEQFF
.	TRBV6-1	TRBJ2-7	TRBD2	TGTGCCAGCAGTGAGAGGCTAGCGGGAACCTTCCTCTACGAGCAGTACTTC	CASSERLAGTFLYEQYF
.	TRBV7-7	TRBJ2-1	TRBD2	TGTGCCAGCAGCCCGGGACTAGCAACAAACAATGAGCAGTTCTTC	CASSPGLATNNEQFF
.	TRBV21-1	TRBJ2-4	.	TGTGCCAGCAGCACTACAGTAGCCAAAAACATTCAGTACTTC	CASSTTVAKNIQYF
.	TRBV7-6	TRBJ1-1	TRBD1	TGTGCCAGCAGCTTATTAGCAGGGGGACTGAACACTGAAGCTTTCTTT	CASSLLAGGLNTEAFF
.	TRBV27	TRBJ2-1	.	TGTGCCAGCAGTTTCCTGGGAGAAGGCGATGAGCAGTTCTTC	CASSFLGEGDEQFF
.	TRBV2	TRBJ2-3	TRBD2	TGTGCCAGCAGTGAAGTGACTAGCGGCCGCTGGGCAGATACGCAGTATTTT	CASSEVTSGRWADTQYF
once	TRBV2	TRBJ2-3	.	TGTGCCAGCAGTGAAGGAGCGGCAAGCACAGATACGCAGTATTTT	CASSEGAASTDTQYF
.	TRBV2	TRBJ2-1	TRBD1	TGTGCCAGCAGTGAACCCGGGACAGCAAACAATGAGCAGTTCTTC	CASSEPGTANNEQFF
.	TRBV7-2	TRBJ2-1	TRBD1	TGTGCCAGCAGCTTTATAAGGACAGGATACAATGAGCAGTTCTTC	CASSFIRTGYNEQFF
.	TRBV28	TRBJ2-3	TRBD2	TGTGCCAGCAGTTTTCGGCGGGAGGGCCCCTCTCACAGAGATACGCAGTATTTT	CASSFRREGPSHRDTQYF